This T cell receptor beta chain derives from a study of cytomegalovirus exposure and HLA in healthy donors. Broader study findings: In a later analysis, TCR beta V- and J-gene trimming showed a link to a missense DCLRE1C variant. Rare TCR sequences dominated, though some public TCRs recurred in many donors. Available immune exposure information covered CMV serostatus only.

PCR amplification relied on 60 Vbeta primers (plus 13 Jbeta primers). Generated by immunoSEQ multiplex PCR, the TCRdb table keeps only in-frame clones and is missing some. The table lists 130,000 to 150,000 clones, roughly 80% of them singletons. In regard to this clone: Its antigen is as yet unknown.

When sampled, the donors appeared nominally healthy, though they likely had unrecorded immune exposures. Source material: PBMCs. This receptor was identified in a man aged 35 to 55 in good health and CMV-seronegative.

The CDR3 here is CASGEAEAFF. The CDR3 DNA reads TGTGCTAGTGGGGAGGCTGAAGCTTTCTTT. The chain carries TRBV12-5 and TRBJ1-1; D unclear. Trimming left V 6 bases short and J 6 bases short, with 5 bases between. This CDR3 has 10 amino acids. Germline values: CDR1 LGHNT, CDR2 FRNRAP.